Listed below are T cell receptor beta chains from one sample, sequenced in a study of PD-1 blockade in mismatch repair-deficient tumors. Profiling relied on immunoSEQ multiplex PCR, and the TCRdb table lists in-frame clones only, not all of them. The sample includes roughly 130,000 clones, roughly 90% of them seen just once. The material sequenced was peripheral blood, taken approximately 70 weeks after starting pembrolizumab. Receptors originate from an adult with mismatch repair-deficient cancer. Each CDR3 is given with its conserved first and last residue. A D gene is named only where the DNA matches it firmly. Clone size is shown for a subset of rows, as once, few, many or a class of expanded clone.

size,D,V,J,CDR3,DNA
-,-,TRBV4-1,TRBJ2-7,CASSQGVREQYF,TGCGCCAGCAGCCAGGGGGTGAGAGAGCAGTACTTC
-,TRBD1,TRBV7-2,TRBJ1-2,CASSLVGQLTLYGYTF,TGTGCCAGCAGCTTAGTGGGACAGCTTACACTCTATGGCTACACCTTC
-,-,TRBV5-6,TRBJ2-1,CASSLVRAEQFF,TGTGCCAGCAGCTTGGTCAGAGCGGAGCAGTTCTTC
-,TRBD1,TRBV27,TRBJ2-3,CASSFSPDRVVTDTQYF,TGTGCCAGCAGTTTCTCACCGGACAGGGTAGTTACAGATACGCAGTATTTT
-,-,TRBV11-2,TRBJ1-3,CASSLPLGVSGNTIYF,TGTGCCAGCAGCTTACCCCTCGGGGTCTCTGGAAACACCATATATTTT
once,-,TRBV27,TRBJ1-1,CASSPGPLINTEAFF,TGTGCCAGCAGTCCCGGGCCCCTTATAAACACTGAAGCTTTCTTT
-,TRBD1,TRBV11-3,TRBJ1-5,CASPAYLGDRVDQPQHF,TGTGCCAGCCCAGCTTACCTTGGGGACAGGGTGGATCAGCCCCAGCATTTT
-,-,TRBV29-1,TRBJ1-2,CSVEDLVGNYGYTF,TGCAGCGTTGAAGATCTCGTGGGAAACTATGGCTACACCTTC
few,TRBD1,TRBV30,TRBJ2-7,CAWSALDRGGEQYF,TGTGCCTGGAGCGCCCTGGACAGGGGAGGCGAGCAGTACTTC
-,TRBD1,TRBV7-9,TRBJ1-3,CASSFLDRVSGNTIYF,TGTGCCAGCAGCTTCCTGGACAGGGTCTCTGGAAACACCATATATTTT
-,TRBD2,TRBV18,TRBJ2-1,CASYQSGRVSGEQFF,TGTGCCAGCTACCAGAGCGGGAGGGTCTCGGGTGAGCAGTTCTTC
few,-,TRBV30,TRBJ1-2,CAWERGFGYTF,TGTGCCTGGGAGAGGGGGTTTGGCTACACCTTC
once,-,TRBV7-9,TRBJ1-1,CASSLEVWTEAFF,TGTGCCAGCAGCTTAGAGGTGTGGACTGAAGCTTTCTTT
-,-,TRBV27,TRBJ2-7,CASSLGAGVYGYEQYF,TGTGCCAGCAGTTTAGGGGCAGGGGTTTATGGGTACGAGCAGTACTTC
-,-,TRBV7-9,TRBJ2-7,CASSSPSETYEQYF,TGTGCCAGCAGCTCACCTAGCGAAACCTACGAGCAGTACTTC
-,TRBD1,TRBV29-1,TRBJ2-5,CSVELDGTGGWETQYF,TGCAGCGTGGAACTAGACGGGACAGGGGGATGGGAGACCCAGTACTTC
-,TRBD1,TRBV4-1,TRBJ1-4,CASSQADRVGTNEKLFF,TGCGCCAGCAGCCAAGCAGACAGGGTTGGCACTAATGAAAAACTGTTTTTT
-,-,TRBV5-1,TRBJ2-7,CASSSVGLSEQYF,TGCGCCAGCAGCTCTGTCGGACTATCCGAGCAGTACTTC
once,-,TRBV4-1,TRBJ2-7,CASSQLTGTTETYEQYF,TGCGCCAGCAGTCAACTCACAGGGACGACTGAAACCTACGAGCAGTACTTC
-,TRBD2,TRBV30,TRBJ2-2,CAWSVNGGTSGTGELFF,TGTGCCTGGAGTGTAAACGGGGGGACTAGCGGCACCGGGGAGCTGTTTTTT